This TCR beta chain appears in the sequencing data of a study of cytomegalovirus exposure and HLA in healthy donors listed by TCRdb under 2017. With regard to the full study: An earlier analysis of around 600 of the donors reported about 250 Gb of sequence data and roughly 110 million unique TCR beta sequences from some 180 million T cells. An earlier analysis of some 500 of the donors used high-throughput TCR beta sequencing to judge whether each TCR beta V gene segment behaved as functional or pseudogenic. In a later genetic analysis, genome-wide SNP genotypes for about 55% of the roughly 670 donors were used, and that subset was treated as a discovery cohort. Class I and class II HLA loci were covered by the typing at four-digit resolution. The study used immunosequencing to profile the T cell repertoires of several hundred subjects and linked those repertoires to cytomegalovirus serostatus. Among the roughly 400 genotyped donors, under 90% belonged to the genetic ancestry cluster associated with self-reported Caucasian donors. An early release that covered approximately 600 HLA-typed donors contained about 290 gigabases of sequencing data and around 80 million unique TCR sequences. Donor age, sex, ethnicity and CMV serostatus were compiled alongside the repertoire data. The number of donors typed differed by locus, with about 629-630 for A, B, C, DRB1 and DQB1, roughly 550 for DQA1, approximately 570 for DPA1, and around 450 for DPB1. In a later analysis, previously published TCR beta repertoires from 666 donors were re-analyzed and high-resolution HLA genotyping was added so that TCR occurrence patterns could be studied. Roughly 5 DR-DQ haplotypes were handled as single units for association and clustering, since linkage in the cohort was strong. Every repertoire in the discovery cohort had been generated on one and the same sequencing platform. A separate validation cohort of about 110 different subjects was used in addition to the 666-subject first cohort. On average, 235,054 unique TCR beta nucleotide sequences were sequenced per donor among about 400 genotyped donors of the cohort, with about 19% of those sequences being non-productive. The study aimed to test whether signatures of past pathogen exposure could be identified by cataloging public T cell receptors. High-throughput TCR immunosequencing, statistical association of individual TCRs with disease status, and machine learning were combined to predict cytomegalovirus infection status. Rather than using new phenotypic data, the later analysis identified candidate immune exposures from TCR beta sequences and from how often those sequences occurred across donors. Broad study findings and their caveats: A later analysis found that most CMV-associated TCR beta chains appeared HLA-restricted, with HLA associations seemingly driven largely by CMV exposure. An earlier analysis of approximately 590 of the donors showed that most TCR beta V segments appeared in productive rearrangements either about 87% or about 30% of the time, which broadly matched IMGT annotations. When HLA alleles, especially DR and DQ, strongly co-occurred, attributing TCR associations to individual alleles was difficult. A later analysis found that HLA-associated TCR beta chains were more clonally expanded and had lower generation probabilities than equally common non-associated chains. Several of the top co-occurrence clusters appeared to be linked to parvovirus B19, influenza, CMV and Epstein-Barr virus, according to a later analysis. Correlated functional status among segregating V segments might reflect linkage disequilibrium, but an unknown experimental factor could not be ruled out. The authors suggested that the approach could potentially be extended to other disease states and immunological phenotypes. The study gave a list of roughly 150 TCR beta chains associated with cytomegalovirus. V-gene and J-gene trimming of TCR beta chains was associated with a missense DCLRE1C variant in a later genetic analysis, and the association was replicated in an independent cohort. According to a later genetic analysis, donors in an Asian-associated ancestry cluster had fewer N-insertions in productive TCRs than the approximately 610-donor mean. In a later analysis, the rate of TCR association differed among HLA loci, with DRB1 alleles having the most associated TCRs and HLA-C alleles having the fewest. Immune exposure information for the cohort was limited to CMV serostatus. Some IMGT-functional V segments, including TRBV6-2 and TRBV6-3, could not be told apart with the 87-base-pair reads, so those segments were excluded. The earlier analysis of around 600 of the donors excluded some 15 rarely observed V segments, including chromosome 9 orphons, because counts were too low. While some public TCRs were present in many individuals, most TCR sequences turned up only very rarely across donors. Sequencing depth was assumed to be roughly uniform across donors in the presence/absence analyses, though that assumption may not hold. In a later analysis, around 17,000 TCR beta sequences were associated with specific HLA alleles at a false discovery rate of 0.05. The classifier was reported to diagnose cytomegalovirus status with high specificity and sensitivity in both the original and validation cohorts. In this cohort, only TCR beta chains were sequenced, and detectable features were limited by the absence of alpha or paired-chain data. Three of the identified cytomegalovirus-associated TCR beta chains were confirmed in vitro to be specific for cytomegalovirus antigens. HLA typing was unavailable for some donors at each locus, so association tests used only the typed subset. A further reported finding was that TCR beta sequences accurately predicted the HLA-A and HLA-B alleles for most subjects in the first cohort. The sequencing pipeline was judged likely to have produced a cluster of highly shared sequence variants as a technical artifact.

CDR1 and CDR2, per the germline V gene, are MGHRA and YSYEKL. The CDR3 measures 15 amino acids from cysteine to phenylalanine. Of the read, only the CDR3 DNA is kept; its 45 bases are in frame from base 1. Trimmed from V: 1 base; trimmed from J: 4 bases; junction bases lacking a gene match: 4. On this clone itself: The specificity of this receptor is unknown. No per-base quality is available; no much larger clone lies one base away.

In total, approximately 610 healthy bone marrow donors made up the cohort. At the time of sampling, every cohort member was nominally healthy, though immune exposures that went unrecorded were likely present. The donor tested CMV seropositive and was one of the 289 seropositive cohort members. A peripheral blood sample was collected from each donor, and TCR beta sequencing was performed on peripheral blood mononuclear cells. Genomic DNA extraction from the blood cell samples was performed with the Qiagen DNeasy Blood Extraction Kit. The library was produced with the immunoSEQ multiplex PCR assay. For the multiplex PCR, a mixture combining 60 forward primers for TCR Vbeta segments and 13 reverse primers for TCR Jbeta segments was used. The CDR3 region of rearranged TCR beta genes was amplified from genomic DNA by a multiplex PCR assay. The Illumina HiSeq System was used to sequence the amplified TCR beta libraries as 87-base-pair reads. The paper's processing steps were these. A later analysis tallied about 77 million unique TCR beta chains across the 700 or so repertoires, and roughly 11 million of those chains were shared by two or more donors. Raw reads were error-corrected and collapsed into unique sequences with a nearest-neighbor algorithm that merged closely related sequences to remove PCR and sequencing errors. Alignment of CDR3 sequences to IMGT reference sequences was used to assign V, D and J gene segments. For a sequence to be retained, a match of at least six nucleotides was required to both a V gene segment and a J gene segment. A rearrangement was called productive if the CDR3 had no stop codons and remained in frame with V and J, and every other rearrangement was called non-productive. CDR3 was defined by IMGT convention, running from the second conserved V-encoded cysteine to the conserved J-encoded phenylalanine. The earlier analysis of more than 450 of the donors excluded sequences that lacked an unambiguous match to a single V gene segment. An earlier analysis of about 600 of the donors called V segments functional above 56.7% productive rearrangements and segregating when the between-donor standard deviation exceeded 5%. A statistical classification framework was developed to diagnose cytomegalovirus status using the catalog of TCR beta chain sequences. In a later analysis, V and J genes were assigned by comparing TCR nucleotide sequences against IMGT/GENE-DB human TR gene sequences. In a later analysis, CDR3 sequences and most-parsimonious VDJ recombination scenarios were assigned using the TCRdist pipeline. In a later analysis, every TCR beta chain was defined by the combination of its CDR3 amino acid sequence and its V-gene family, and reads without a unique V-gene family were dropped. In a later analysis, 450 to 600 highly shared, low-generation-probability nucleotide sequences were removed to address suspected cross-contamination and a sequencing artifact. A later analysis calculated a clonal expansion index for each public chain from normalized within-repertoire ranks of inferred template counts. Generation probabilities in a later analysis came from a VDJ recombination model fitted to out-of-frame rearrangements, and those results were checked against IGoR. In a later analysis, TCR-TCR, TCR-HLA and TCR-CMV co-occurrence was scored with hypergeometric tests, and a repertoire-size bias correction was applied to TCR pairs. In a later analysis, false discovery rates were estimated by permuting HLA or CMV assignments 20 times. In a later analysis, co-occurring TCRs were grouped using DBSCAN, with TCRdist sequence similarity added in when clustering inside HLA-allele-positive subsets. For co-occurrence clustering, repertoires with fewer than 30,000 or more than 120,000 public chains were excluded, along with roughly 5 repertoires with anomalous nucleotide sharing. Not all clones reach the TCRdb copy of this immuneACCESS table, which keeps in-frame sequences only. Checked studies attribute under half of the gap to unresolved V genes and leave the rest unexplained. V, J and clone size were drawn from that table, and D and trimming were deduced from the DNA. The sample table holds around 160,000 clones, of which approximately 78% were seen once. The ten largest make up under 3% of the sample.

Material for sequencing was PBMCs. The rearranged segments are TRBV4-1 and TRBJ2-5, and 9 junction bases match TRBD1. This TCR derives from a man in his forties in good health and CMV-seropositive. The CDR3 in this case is CASSQGDRDVETQYF. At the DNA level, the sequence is TGCGCCAGCAGCCAAGGGGACAGGGATGTAGAGACCCAGTACTTC.